This record concerns one T cell receptor (beta chain) sequence. Its target is not known. These data belong to a study of identical twins. Broader study findings: In beta out-of-frame sequences, the excess sharing between twins was weaker. Out-of-frame alpha sequences common to twins exhibited a surplus of low generation probability.

The ends were cut back, 7 bases at V and 6 bases at J, with 16 bases in the middle. The CDR3 is 13 residues long. The germline V gene encodes CDR1 SQVTM and CDR2 ANQGSEA. MiXCR, run by TCRdb on the 5' RACE reads, gives a single entry per CDR3 protein. The sample shows 450,000 or so distinct CDR3 sequences, approximately 24% of them seen only once. These same records also appear under a second study, on T cells expressing NK-cell markers. That report adds: Investigators obtained TCR beta repertoires from sorted CD3+CD56+NKG2C+, CD3+CD56+NKG2C- and CD3+CD56-NKG2C+ T cells.

The sample taken for sequencing was CD4+ T cells sorted from blood. V and J are TRBV29-1 and TRBJ2-1; D may correspond to TRBD1 or TRBD2 (5 bases each). This TCR came from a woman aged 18-30 years in good health. The DNA of the CDR3 is TGCAGCGGCCGGGACGGACCCCTCAATGAGCAGTTCTTC. Amino acids: CSGRDGPLNEQFF.